This T cell receptor beta chain derives from a study of early stage breast cancer tumors. Overall study: Of about 17 invasive breast tumors, 11 to 12 were hormone receptor-positive, HER2-negative. Among around twelve ER+/PR+/HER2- tumors, eight were ductal, four lobular. Overall study results and limits: Commonly generated sequences made up most enriched TCRB sequences shared between patients.

TCRdb's copy holds only in-frame clones and misses some; the assay was immunoSEQ multiplex PCR. The table has around 31,000 clones, roughly 80% seen once; the top ten hold around 10%. CDR3 length: 13 residues. Trimming removed 1 base from V and 2 bases from J, with 6 bases in between. The V gene's germline CDR1 is SQVTM and CDR2 ANQGSEA. Concerning this clone: Its antigen is as yet unknown.

Material: breast tumor tissue. The TCR originated in a person aged 25 to 45 with breast cancer. The genes are TRBV29-1 and TRBJ1-3; D is ambiguous. The CDR3 loop reads CSVEVYPGNTIYF. CDR3 DNA: TGCAGCGTTGAAGTATACCCTGGAAACACCATATATTTT.